A single T cell receptor (beta chain) is shown here with its context. The data are from a study of untreated major depressive disorder. With 3 bases clipped from V and 12 bases from J, the junction kept 9 bases outside the gene matches. The germline V gene has CDR1 LNHNV and CDR2 YYDKDF (reference sequence). The CDR3 spans 13 residues. Method: immunoSEQ multiplex PCR; TCRdb's copy keeps in-frame clones and lacks some. Among 21,000 or so clones, approximately 92% were seen once, and the ten largest hold around 0.3%. This TCR derives from a man between 25 and 39 years old in good health. This chain connects TRBV15 to TRBJ1-1; 8 bases align to TRBD1. The specimen sequenced was CD4+ T cells from PBMCs. CDR3 nucleotide sequence: TGTGCCACCAGCAGGGACAGGGCGTTGGAAACTTTCTTT. Translated, it gives CATSRDRALETFF.